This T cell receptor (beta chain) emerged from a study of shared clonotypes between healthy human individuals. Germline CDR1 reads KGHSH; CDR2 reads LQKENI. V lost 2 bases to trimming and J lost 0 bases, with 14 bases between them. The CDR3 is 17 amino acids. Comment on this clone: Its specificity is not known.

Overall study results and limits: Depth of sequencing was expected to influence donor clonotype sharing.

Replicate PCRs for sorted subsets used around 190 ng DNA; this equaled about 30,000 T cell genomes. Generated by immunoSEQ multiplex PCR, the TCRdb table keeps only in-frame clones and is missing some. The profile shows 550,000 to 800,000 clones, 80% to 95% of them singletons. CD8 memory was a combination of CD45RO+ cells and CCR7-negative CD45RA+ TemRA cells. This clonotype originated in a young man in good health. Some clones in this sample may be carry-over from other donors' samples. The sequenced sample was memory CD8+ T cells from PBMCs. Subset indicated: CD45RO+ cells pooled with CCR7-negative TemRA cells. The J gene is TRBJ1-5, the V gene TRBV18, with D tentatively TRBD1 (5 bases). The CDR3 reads CASSPEPGQDSNQPQHF. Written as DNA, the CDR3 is TGTGCCAGCTCACCAGAACCGGGGCAGGATAGCAATCAGCCCCAGCATTTT. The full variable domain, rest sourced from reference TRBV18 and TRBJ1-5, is NAGVMQNPRHLVRRRGQEARLRCSPMKGHSHVYWYRQLPEEGLKFMVYLQKENIIDESGMPKERFSAEFPKEGPSILRIQQVVRGDSAAYFCASSPEPGQDSNQPQHFGDGTRLSIL.